In its sample, the clone carrying this T cell receptor (beta chain) was seen a few times. No antigen is known for it. The PCR used 60 Vbeta and 13 Jbeta primers. Clones were sequenced by immunoSEQ multiplex PCR, and TCRdb holds only the in-frame ones, with some missing. The sample yields 90,000 to 100,000 clones, under 70% seen once. The data derive from a study of cytomegalovirus exposure and HLA in healthy donors. Findings and caveats of the study: Analysis was carried out at a later point, and it linked a missense DCLRE1C variant to TCR beta V- and J-gene trimming. TCR beta chains numbering some 150 were designated cytomegalovirus-associated. It was in a later analysis that TCR association rates were seen to vary by HLA locus, highest for DRB1 and lowest for HLA-C. TRBV6-2, TRBV6-3 and some other V segments were excluded as indistinguishable.

The CDR3 runs to 15 residues. Germline V gene sequence: CDR1 SGHTA, CDR2 FQGTGA. V was trimmed by 1 base and J by 1 base, leaving 10 bases between them. The chain links TRBV7-3 to TRBJ1-1, with D possibly being TRBD1 (6 bases). Sample: PBMCs. The receptor's source is a man aged 50 to 59 in good health and CMV-seronegative. The chain's CDR3 is CASSLIPGANTEAFF. CDR3 sequence (DNA): TGTGCCAGCAGCTTAATCCCAGGGGCGAACACTGAAGCTTTCTTT.